The 24 T cell receptor beta chains below come from one sample, sequenced in a study of TIL therapy for anti-PD-1-resistant metastatic lung cancer. Described time point: pre-treatment sample, taken before nivolumab and TIL therapy. The libraries were made with immunoSEQ v3. TCRdb's table, derived via immunoSEQ multiplex PCR, lists solely in-frame clones and lacks some. Altogether 55,000 to 65,000 clones are present, around 69% being singletons, with the ten largest covering approximately 7%. The sample was blood, taken at baseline. Receptors originate from a person aged 25-80 years with non-small cell lung cancer.

V gene TRBV7-9 combines with J gene TRBJ2-3; possible D gene TRBD1, 5 bases. Trimming removed 4 bases at V and 0 bases at J, with 17 bases between. The CDR3 length is 17 residues. The germline V gene has CDR1 SEHNR and CDR2 FQNEAQ (reference sequence). CDR3 sequence (DNA): TGTGCCAGCAGCTCCCAGGTGGCAGGGCCTAGCACAGATACGCAGTATTTT. Translation gives CASSSQVAGPSTDTQYF.

This clone came up once. The chain employs TRBV7-9 and TRBJ2-7; 7 bases are shared with TRBD1. CDR3 size: 16 residues. In germline, CDR1 is SEHNR, CDR2 FQNEAQ (reference sequence). V lost 0 bases, J lost 2 bases, and 7 bases stayed unmatched. The DNA for the CDR3 is TGTGCCAGCAGCTTAGCACTCGGGACAGTAGCCTACGAGCAGTACTTC. Protein sequence: CASSLALGTVAYEQYF. Full variable domain (outside the CDR3, taken from reference TRBV7-9 and TRBJ2-7): DTGVSQNPRHKITKRGQNVTFRCDPISEHNRLYWYRQTLGQGPEFLTYFQNEAQLEKSRLLSDRFSAERPKGSFSTLEIQRTEQGDSAMYLCASSLALGTVAYEQYFGPGTRLTVT.

The rearrangement joins TRBV5-1 to TRBJ2-7; D unclear. The ends were cut back, 4 bases at V and 4 bases at J, with 6 bases in the middle. Germline CDR1 and CDR2: SGHRS and YFSETQ. This CDR3 has 11 amino acids. CDR3 amino acids: CASSADYEQYF. CDR3 DNA sequence: TGCGCCAGCAGCGCCGATTACGAGCAGTACTTC. Based on the CDR3 plus reference TRBV5-1 and TRBJ2-7, the full variable domain is KAGVTQTPRYLIKTRGQQVTLSCSPISGHRSVSWYQQTPGQGLQFLFEYFSETQRNKGNFPGRFSGRQFSNSRSEMNVSTLELGDSALYLCASSADYEQYFGPGTRLTVT.

The CDR3 reads CASSYRLLSTGYTF. The CDR3 nucleotides read TGTGCCAGCAGTTACAGGCTATTGAGTACCGGCTACACCTTC. The J gene is TRBJ1-2, the V gene TRBV6-5; D call uncertain. Germline loops: CDR1 MNHEY, CDR2 SVGAGI. V lost 2 bases, J lost 8 bases, and 15 bases lay in between. The CDR3 has 14 residues.

The chain recombines TRBV6-1 with TRBJ2-1, with 7 bases that match TRBD1. The CDR3 has 14 residues. V was pared by 5 bases and J by 6 bases, with 7 bases of the junction left unmatched. The V gene's germline CDR1 is MNHNS and CDR2 SASEGT. The CDR3 bases are TGTGCCAGCAGTCACCCGGGACAGAGCAATGAGCAGTTCTTC. Protein product: CASSHPGQSNEQFF.

V is TRBV10-3 and J is TRBJ1-5; 8 bases line up with TRBD1. After removal of 1 base from V and 3 bases from J, the junction contained 2 bases not matched to a gene. Germline V gene data show CDR1 as ENHRY and CDR2 as SYGVKD. The CDR3 is made up of 15 amino acids. CDR3 in DNA: TGTGCCATCAGTGAGTACAGGGGGGTCAATCAGCCCCAGCATTTT. Protein sequence: CAISEYRGVNQPQHF.

The rearrangement joins TRBV5-4 to TRBJ2-1, with 7 bases that match TRBD1. Germline CDR1 reads SGHNT; CDR2 reads YYREEE (reference sequence). V dropped 4 bases and J dropped 9; count of bases not matched to a gene: 16. The CDR3 runs 16 residues. CDR3 sequence reads: CASSHGRWQGDSEQFF. The CDR3 DNA sequence: TGTGCCAGCAGCCATGGCCGATGGCAGGGGGACAGTGAGCAGTTCTTC.

The chain employs TRBV29-1 and TRBJ2-1, with D possibly called TRBD1 or TRBD2 (5 bases each). V lost 6 bases to trimming and J lost 10 bases, with 13 bases between them. Germline CDR1 and CDR2: SQVTM and ANQGSEA. The CDR3 spans 11 residues. For the CDR3, the DNA is TGCAGCGTGAGCCGGGGCTCAGAGCAGTTCTTC. This sequence encodes CSVSRGSEQFF.

V and J are TRBV5-3 and TRBJ1-2, with 9 nucleotides matching TRBD1. TRBV5-3 is an open reading frame, and its role is uncertain. This CDR3 is built from 15 residues. V lost 3 bases and J lost 2; bases outside the gene matches: 5. As DNA, the CDR3 is TGTGCCAGAAGCTGGGACAGGGTTAACAACTATGGCTACACCTTC. It yields the protein CARSWDRVNNYGYTF.

The V and J genes are TRBV18 and TRBJ1-2, with TRBD1 identical over 7 bases. With V trimmed by 2 bases and J by 7 bases, 10 bases remained unmatched. CDR3 length equals 15 residues. Germline loops: CDR1 KGHSH, CDR2 LQKENI. The CDR3 region is CASSPDVDRVGGYTF. The CDR3 DNA sequence: TGTGCCAGCTCACCAGACGTTGACAGGGTGGGTGGCTACACCTTC.

This sequence joins TRBV5-1 and TRBJ2-7; 11 bases line up with TRBD1. V lost 4 bases and J lost 1; bases outside the gene matches: 4. The CDR3 consists of 15 residues. The germline V gene encodes CDR1 SGHRS and CDR2 YFSETQ. The CDR3 bases are TGCGCCAGCAGCCCCGGGACAGGGGGGTCCTACGAGCAGTACTTC. Its translation: CASSPGTGGSYEQYF.

This chain joins TRBV4-1 and TRBJ1-2; D unresolved. Germline CDR1 is MGHRA and CDR2 is YSYEKL. The CDR3 loop spans 15 amino acids. Trimming left V 0 bases short and J 3 bases short, with 11 bases between. In DNA form, the CDR3 reads TGCGCCAGCAGCCAAGATAGGGTACCGCACTATGGCTACACCTTC. The encoded protein is CASSQDRVPHYGYTF.

This clone was observed once. The chain has TRBV6-5 and TRBJ1-2; 9 bases are shared with TRBD1. Trimming removed 0 bases from V and 6 bases from J; junction bases left unmatched: 5. This CDR3 is built from 15 residues. Germline assignment: CDR1 MNHEY and CDR2 SVGAGI. The CDR3 protein is CASSYSFRTGDGYTF. In DNA form, the CDR3 reads TGTGCCAGCAGTTACTCCTTTAGGACAGGGGATGGCTACACCTTC.

This clone showed up just a few times. This rearrangement joins TRBV19 to TRBJ1-2; D may be TRBD1 (5 bases). Germline lookup yields CDR1 LNHDA and CDR2 SQIVND (reference sequence). V was shortened by 6 bases and J by 5 bases, with 16 bases between the two germline ends. CDR3 size: 14 residues. DNA for the CDR3: TGTGCCAGTAGCCCGATCGGGACTCATTATGGCTACACCTTC. Translated: CASSPIGTHYGYTF.

This clone was seen a handful of times. The V call is TRBV5-1, the J call TRBJ1-3; tentatively, D is TRBD1 (5 bases). This CDR3 is built from 14 residues. Germline CDR1 and CDR2: SGHRS and YFSETQ. Trimming left V 4 bases short and J 3 bases short, with 11 bases between. This CDR3 reads CASSLGGNGNTIYF. CDR3 nucleotides: TGCGCCAGCAGCCTGGGGGGAAATGGAAACACCATATATTTT.

The chain links TRBV2 to TRBJ2-3, with D perhaps given as TRBD1 or TRBD2 (6 bases each). This CDR3 is built from 12 residues. CDR1 and CDR2 from the germline V gene are SNHLY and FYNNEI. With 4 bases removed from V and 6 bases from J, the gap between germline ends came to 8 bases. CDR3 bases: TGTGCCAGCAGTGCGGGGGCGGATACGCAGTATTTT. Translating gives CASSAGADTQYF.

The chain carries TRBV5-1 and TRBJ2-1; unclear D gene. Per the germline V gene, CDR1 is SGHRS and CDR2 is YFSETQ. The CDR3 has 17 residues. The germline V and J ends were trimmed by 3 bases and 0 bases, with 16 bases remaining between them. CDR3 nucleotide sequence: TGCGCCAGCAGCTCCTTAGGTACGTCTAACTCCTACAATGAGCAGTTCTTC. Residues: CASSSLGTSNSYNEQFF.

V is TRBV5-4 and J is TRBJ2-5; D is unclear. Trimming shortened V by 2 bases and J by 2 bases, and 19 bases separated the two germline ends. CDR3 length: 17 amino acids. Germline CDR1 SGHNT, CDR2 YYREEE (reference sequence). CDR3 sequence: CASSFVGSAKIQETQYF. As DNA, the CDR3 is TGTGCCAGCAGCTTCGTCGGCAGCGCAAAGATTCAAGAGACCCAGTACTTC.

CDR3 in amino acids: CASSLSSDRGGETQYF. The CDR3 region has the DNA TGTGCCAGCAGCTTATCTTCCGACAGGGGTGGGGAGACCCAGTACTTC. The rearrangement links TRBV7-6 to TRBJ2-5, with 8 bases lining up with TRBD1. J lost 5 bases, V lost 2 bases, and 10 bases had no gene match. CDR1 and CDR2 (germline): SGHVS, FNYEAQ. This CDR3 is built from 16 residues.

Only one count was recorded for this clone. This rearrangement joins TRBV11-2 to TRBJ2-1; the match to TRBD2 covers 8 bases. The CDR3 is made up of 16 amino acids. Germline CDR1 SGHAT, CDR2 FQNNGV. V dropped 8 bases and J dropped 4; count of bases not matched to a gene: 13. CDR3 loop: CASRSGVAGQYNEQFF. CDR3 nucleotides: TGTGCCAGCCGGTCTGGGGTAGCGGGGCAATACAATGAGCAGTTCTTC.

V and J are TRBV7-9 and TRBJ2-7; the match to TRBD1 covers 7 bases. The CDR3 spans 11 residues. Germline CDR1 is SEHNR and CDR2 is FQNEAQ (reference sequence). CDR3 DNA sequence: TGTGTCGACAGGGAAACCTACGAGCAGTACTTC. Encoded protein: CVDRETYEQYF.

CDR3: CASSLFVSGGAWSTDTQYF. The CDR3 DNA is TGTGCCAGCAGTTTATTTGTTAGCGGGGGGGCGTGGAGCACAGATACGCAGTATTTT. The rearrangement joins TRBV27 to TRBJ2-3; 11 bases line up with TRBD2. The trim removed 1 base at V and 0 bases at J, leaving 9 bases unmatched. Germline assignment: CDR1 MNHEY and CDR2 SMNVEV (reference sequence). The CDR3 is made up of 19 amino acids.

This clone was seen more than once but under ten times. In nucleotides, the CDR3 is TGTGCCAGTGGGAGGGGTGTAAATTCACCCCTCCACTTT. Protein: CASGRGVNSPLHF. The chain carries TRBV27 and TRBJ1-6; D possibly corresponds to TRBD1 (5 bases). In germline, CDR1 is MNHEY, CDR2 SMNVEV (reference sequence). The CDR3 length is 13 residues. Trimming left V 9 bases short and J 7 bases short, with 13 bases between.

The chain uses TRBV4-1 and TRBJ2-7; TRBD2 agrees at 12 bases. CDR3 length: 16 residues. V lost 0 bases and J lost 3; bases outside the gene matches: 3. The germline V gene encodes CDR1 MGHRA and CDR2 YSYEKL. The CDR3 loop is CASSQDRTSGVYEQYF. CDR3 coding DNA: TGCGCCAGCAGCCAAGATAGGACTAGCGGGGTCTACGAGCAGTACTTC.